This TCR beta chain emerged from a study of shared clonotypes between healthy human individuals. Study-wide context: The people who gave samples were a couple of women and a few men aged 18 to 49. Three CD4 naive, three CD4 memory, two CD8 naive and one CD8 memory plate were used per donor.

Nashville, Tennessee was home to all donors, who were Caucasian adults. The assay was immunoSEQ multiplex PCR, and TCRdb's table has in-frame clones only and misses some. The data show about 2.5 million clones, roughly 92% seen once. Germline values: CDR1 SGHRS, CDR2 YFSETQ. V lost 0 bases, J lost 6 bases, and 15 bases lay in between. The CDR3 has 15 amino acids. This receptor was obtained from a man aged 18 to 29 in good health. Some clones in this sample may be carry-over from other donors' samples. The sample was naive CD4+ T cells from PBMCs. Subset meaning: CD45RA+ positively selected. The chain joins TRBV5-1 to TRBJ1-2; D unresolved. CDR3: CASSLGPPGRNGYTF. The CDR3, as DNA: TGCGCCAGCAGCTTGGGCCCTCCCGGAAGAAATGGCTACACCTTC.